The 15 T cell receptor beta chains in this list originate from one sample, sequenced in a study of T cell therapy after organ transplantation. No antigens are known for them. Data came from immunoSEQ multiplex PCR; TCRdb stores just in-frame clones and leaves some out. The sample has 6,000 or so clones; approximately 69% are singletons. Specified time point: 4-8 weeks after completion of therapy. Source: CD8+ T cells from blood, taken after autologous CMV-specific T cell therapy. The receptor source for this set is a human patient who had received a solid organ transplant and had CMV disease. Some T cells may have come from the graft donor.

Turning to this clone: Within the sample, other DNA sequences also encode this same CDR3. The V and J genes are TRBV9 and TRBJ1-5; D is undetermined. This CDR3 has 15 residues. Trimming left V 2 bases short and J 4 bases short, with 13 bases between. Germline CDR1 is SGDLS and CDR2 is YYNGEE. The CDR3 DNA is TGTGCCAGCAGCGTCGGAGGGAATTCTAATCAGCCCCAGCATTTT. It codes for CASSVGGNSNQPQHF.

CDR3 sequence reads: CASSKGTGRRSGKLFF. DNA of the CDR3: TGTGCCAGCAGTAAGGGGACAGGAAGAAGAAGTGGAAAACTGTTTTTT. The chain combines TRBV25-1 with TRBJ1-4; 8 nucleotides line up with TRBD1. Germline loops: CDR1 MGHDK, CDR2 SYGVNS. V was pared by 5 bases and J by 10 bases, with 15 bases of the junction left unmatched. The CDR3 totals 16 residues.

The chain carries TRBV29-1 and TRBJ2-1; TRBD2 might be the D (6 bases). Trimming stripped 5 bases from V and 8 bases from J, with 16 bases between. The germline V gene has CDR1 SQVTM and CDR2 ANQGSEA. The CDR3 covers 13 residues. CDR3 protein: CSVRGGSADEQFF. For the CDR3, the DNA is TGCAGCGTTAGGGGAGGCTCAGCGGATGAGCAGTTCTTC.

The chain uses TRBV7-9 and TRBJ1-1; no clear D. Trimming shortened V by 5 bases and J by 3 bases, and 10 bases separated the two germline ends. Germline V gene data show CDR1 as SEHNR and CDR2 as FQNEAQ (reference sequence). The CDR3 covers 13 residues. This chain's CDR3 is CASSVTGYTEAFF. The CDR3 nucleotides are TGTGCCAGCAGCGTCACGGGGTACACTGAAGCTTTCTTT.

This clone was observed a few times. This chain links TRBV28 with TRBJ2-2, with a weak D call TRBD2 (6 bases). Germline V gene data show CDR1 as MDHEN and CDR2 as SYDVKM. This CDR3 has 15 residues. V gave up 7 bases and J gave up 2 bases, with 14 bases separating them. For the CDR3, the DNA is TGTGCCAGCACCCGCCGGGACTCCAACACCGGGGAGCTGTTTTTT. As protein: CASTRRDSNTGELFF.

This clone was detected a few times. V is TRBV6-4 and J is TRBJ2-1, with TRBD2 as a possible D gene (6 bases). Trimming stripped 5 bases from V and 4 bases from J, with 12 bases between. Germline V gene sequence: CDR1 MRHNA, CDR2 SNTAGT. The length of the CDR3 is 14 residues. CDR3: CASSSTGEYNEQFF. The CDR3 coding sequence is TGTGCCAGCAGTAGCACGGGAGAGTACAATGAGCAGTTCTTC.

This clone is judged hyperexpanded. This chain's CDR3 is CASSIVTPVYGYTF. The CDR3 DNA reads as TGTGCCAGTAGTATTGTAACGCCAGTTTATGGCTACACCTTC. The chain carries TRBV19 and TRBJ1-2, with D unclear. The V gene lost 3 bases and the J gene lost 5 bases, with 13 bases spanning the gap. Germline V gives CDR1 LNHDA, CDR2 SQIVND (reference sequence). The CDR3 contains 14 residues.

This clone was seen just once. V is TRBV9 and J is TRBJ2-1; 9 positions match TRBD2. Germline loops: CDR1 SGDLS, CDR2 YYNGEE. There are 15 residues in the CDR3. After removal of 3 bases from V and 0 bases from J, the junction contained 1 base not matched to a gene. The CDR3 sequence is CASSGSGSSYNEQFF. In DNA form, the CDR3 reads TGTGCCAGCAGCGGTAGCGGGAGCTCCTACAATGAGCAGTTCTTC.

A note on this clone: A read error may produce the germline difference seen at one junction end. The CDR3 DNA is TGCGCCAGCAGCCAAGAGACTAGCGGGAGGGCCAACAATGAGCAGTTCTTC. It specifies CASSQETSGRANNEQFF. This chain joins TRBV11-2 and TRBJ2-1, with 14 bases matching TRBD2. CDR1 and CDR2 (germline): SGHAT, FQNNGV. The CDR3 contains 17 residues.

The chain has TRBV6-1 and TRBJ2-3; 9 nucleotides agree with TRBD2. V lost 6 bases, J lost 2 bases, and 6 bases stayed unmatched. CDR1 is MNHNS, CDR2 SASEGT, per germline. This CDR3 spans 15 amino acids. The CDR3 coding sequence is TGTGCCAGCAGCGGGACTAGCCATTCCACAGATACGCAGTATTTT. Its translation is CASSGTSHSTDTQYF.

The table lists this clone with a few counts. The rearrangement uses TRBV7-8 and TRBJ2-1; tentative D call: TRBD2 (5 bases). This CDR3 has 14 amino acids. Looked up from germline, CDR1 is SGHVS and CDR2 is FQNEAQ. V was trimmed by 5 bases and J by 5 bases, leaving 13 bases between them. The CDR3 region has the DNA TGTGCCAGCAGCGATAGAGGGAAAAACAATGAGCAGTTCTTC. It is translated as CASSDRGKNNEQFF.

The CDR3 is CASSYMGQGLSYEQYF. The CDR3 nucleotides read TGTGCCAGCAGCTACATGGGACAGGGTTTGTCCTACGAGCAGTACTTC. The chain couples TRBV27 to TRBJ2-7; the match to TRBD1 covers 9 bases. Germline CDR1 MNHEY, CDR2 SMNVEV (reference sequence). This CDR3 has 16 amino acids. Trimming removed 6 bases from V and 1 base from J; junction bases left unmatched: 10.

The rearrangement joins TRBV7-9 to TRBJ2-2; no firm D call. Germline-derived CDR1 and CDR2 are SEHNR and FQNEAQ (reference sequence). This CDR3 contains 13 residues. The germline V and J ends were trimmed by 2 bases and 2 bases, with 3 bases remaining between them. This CDR3 is CASSLSNTGELFF. In nucleotides, the CDR3 is TGTGCCAGCAGCTTAAGCAACACCGGGGAGCTGTTTTTT.

This chain links TRBV30 with TRBJ2-2; 11 nucleotides line up with TRBD1. V lost 5 bases to trimming and J lost 6 bases; unmatched junction nucleotides: 5. The germline V gene encodes CDR1 GTSNPN and CDR2 SVGIG (reference sequence). The CDR3 is 14 residues long. The CDR3 is CAWAGTGGSGELFF. Here the CDR3 DNA reads TGTGCCTGGGCCGGGACAGGGGGTTCCGGGGAGCTGTTTTTT. Together with reference TRBV30 and TRBJ2-2, the CDR3 gives the full variable domain: SQTIHQWPATLVQPVGSPLSLECTVEGTSNPNLYWYRQAAGRGLQLLFYSVGIGQISSEVPQNLSASRPQDRQFILSSKKLLLSDSGFYLCAWAGTGGSGELFFGEGSRLTVL.

The CDR3 nucleotides read TGTGCCAGCAGGCCGAATTACTCGGGCAATCAGCCCCAGCATTTT. Translating it yields CASRPNYSGNQPQHF. J is TRBJ1-5 and V is TRBV28; D call uncertain. V gave up 6 bases and J gave up 2 bases, with 14 bases separating them. Germline lookup yields CDR1 MDHEN and CDR2 SYDVKM. The CDR3 consists of 15 residues.